Sequencing of this TCR beta chain was carried out in a study of shared clonotypes between healthy human individuals. Terminally differentiated effector memory CD45RA+ cells were left out of the naive CD8 fraction, which was CD45RO-negative and positively selected for CCR7. General study findings and limits: Naive CD4 clonotypes were shared across a few donors at about 5%.

On this clone itself: Its antigen remains unidentified.

Trimming shortened V by 0 bases and J by 4 bases, and 9 bases separated the two germline ends. CDR1 is MNHEY, CDR2 SVGAGI, per germline. This CDR3 comprises 14 residues. Deep-level assay runs were performed. Several immunoSEQ plates held equal portions of the genomic DNA taken from each subset. The method was immunoSEQ multiplex PCR; TCRdb's version includes in-frame clones alone and lacks a portion of them. This table holds about 2.2 million clones, 93% found once. This receptor was obtained from a man aged 18 to 35 in good health. Some clones in this sample may be carry-over from other donors' samples. The J gene is TRBJ1-2, the V gene TRBV6-5; D gene uncertain. Material for sequencing was naive CD8+ T cells from PBMCs. Here the CDR3 DNA reads TGTGCCAGCAGTTACTCGGCCGAAGCCTATGGCTACACCTTC. Its protein product is CASSYSAEAYGYTF.